The 26 T cell receptor beta chains in this list originate from one sample, sequenced in a study of human T cells and chemical hapten exposure listed by TCRdb under 2021. Library construction relied on RACE. Sequencing was performed on a NextSeq 500. TCRdb reanalyzed the raw reads on its own, using fastp at Q25 for trimming and MiXCR for clone calling, and kept in-frame beta chains. One record per CDR3 amino acid sequence lists the most common genes and DNA. The sample table holds 80,000 to 100,000 distinct CDR3 sequences, of which around 9.5% were seen once. Clones ranked in the top ten supply around 3.6% of the sample. Taken with the paper, the label for time point translates to: pre-sensitization, week 0. The sample's treatment or condition label, decoded: therapeutic diphenylcyclopropenone sensitization with weekly scalp DPC. The sample here was whole blood, taken in connection with sensitization to the hapten diphenylcyclopropenone (DPC). The receptors derive from a woman aged 40 to 55 with alopecia areata. Some clones in this sample may be carry-over from other donors' samples.

There are many counts of this clonotype. V gene TRBV6-5 combines with J gene TRBJ1-3; D unresolved. Trimming took off 5 bases at V and 3 bases at J, with 8 bases between the two ends. This CDR3 spans 13 amino acids. CDR1 is MNHEY and CDR2 is SVGAGI in the germline V gene. CDR3 nucleotide sequence: TGTGCCAGCAGTCTCCACGTTGGAAACACCATATATTTT. It translates to CASSLHVGNTIYF.

The chain employs TRBV5-1 and TRBJ2-1; TRBD1 is a possible D gene (6 bases). Trimming left V 2 bases short and J 8 bases short, with 11 bases between. CDR1 and CDR2 from the germline V gene are SGHRS and YFSETQ. This CDR3 is built from 13 residues. This chain's CDR3 is CASSFRQVDEQFF. In nucleotides, the CDR3 is TGCGCCAGCAGCTTTCGACAGGTCGATGAGCAGTTCTTC.

The sample holds many counts of this clonotype. This chain uses TRBV5-4 with TRBJ2-1; 7 bases line up with TRBD2. J gave up 7 bases and V 3 bases, and 13 bases lay outside the gene matches. CDR3 size: 16 residues. Germline lookup yields CDR1 SGHNT and CDR2 YYREEE (reference sequence). The CDR3 sequence is CASSSRREGTWNEQFF. In nucleotides, the CDR3 is TGTGCCAGCAGCTCTAGGAGGGAGGGTACTTGGAATGAGCAGTTCTTC. The full variable domain, in which reference TRBV5-4 and TRBJ2-1 provide the parts outside the CDR3, is ETGVTQSPTHLIKTRGQQVTLRCSSQSGHNTVSWYQQALGQGPQFIFQYYREEENGRGNFPPRFSGLQFPNYSSELNVNALELDDSALYLCASSSRREGTWNEQFFGPGTRLTVL.

This clonotype was detected a few times. This chain joins TRBV5-1 and TRBJ2-3, with D possibly matching TRBD2 (6 bases). This CDR3 contains 17 residues. Germline V gene lookup returns CDR1 SGHRS and CDR2 YFSETQ. With 0 bases removed from V and 1 base from J, the gap between germline ends came to 15 bases. In DNA form, the CDR3 reads TGCGCCAGCAGCTTGGGGCTGGAGGGGCTCGGCACAGATACGCAGTATTTT. Protein product: CASSLGLEGLGTDTQYF. The full variable domain, rest sourced from reference TRBV5-1 and TRBJ2-3, is KAGVTQTPRYLIKTRGQQVTLSCSPISGHRSVSWYQQTPGQGLQFLFEYFSETQRNKGNFPGRFSGRQFSNSRSEMNVSTLELGDSALYLCASSLGLEGLGTDTQYFGPGTRLTVL.

This clonotype was detected ten times or more. This chain connects TRBV4-3 to TRBJ2-1; 7 bases agree with TRBD2. Germline-derived CDR1 and CDR2 are LGHNA and YSLEER. V dropped 4 bases and J dropped 7; count of bases not matched to a gene: 19. The CDR3 runs 18 residues. The CDR3 protein is CASSREELKRTRFNEQFF. In DNA form, the CDR3 reads TGCGCCAGCAGCCGAGAAGAGCTAAAAAGGACTAGATTTAATGAGCAGTTCTTC.

A few counts support this clonotype. The chain links TRBV7-6 to TRBJ1-5, with a tentative D call TRBD1 (6 bases). This CDR3 contains 14 residues. The germline V gene encodes CDR1 SGHVS and CDR2 FNYEAQ. V gave up 8 bases and J gave up 0 bases, with 11 bases separating them. The CDR3 DNA sequence: TGTGCCAGCGCCCCGGACAGTAGCAATCAGCCCCAGCATTTT. Translating gives CASAPDSSNQPQHF.

This clonotype was seen repeatedly, ten times or more. V gene TRBV12-3 or TRBV12-4 combines with J gene TRBJ1-6, with 8 bases lining up with TRBD1. Trimming took 5 bases from V and 5 from J; bases not matched to a gene: 5. The CDR3 covers 15 residues. This CDR3 reads CASSRTGWDNSPLHF. The CDR3 coding sequence is TGTGCCAGCAGTCGGACAGGGTGGGATAATTCACCCCTCCACTTT.

Ten or more counts support this clonotype. Written as DNA, the CDR3 is TGTGCCAGCAGCTTTCTCGGGACAGGGATGACACCCCTCCACTTT. Translating it yields CASSFLGTGMTPLHF. This chain connects TRBV5-4 to TRBJ1-6, with 9 bases aligning to TRBD1. CDR3 length: 15 residues. V trimming: 2 bases; J trimming: 11 bases; junction bases outside the gene matches: 8. The germline CDR1 and CDR2 sequences are SGHNT and YYREEE (reference sequence).

This clonotype was detected only a few times. The chain recombines TRBV7-9 with TRBJ2-1; 11 bases agree with TRBD2. The CDR3 is made up of 16 amino acids. Germline V lookup: CDR1 SEHNR, CDR2 FQNEAQ (reference sequence). V gave up 5 bases and J gave up 7 bases; unmatched junction bases: 10. The CDR3 DNA is TGTGCCAGCAGCGTTAGCGGGGGGGAGGTTAAAAATGAGCAGTTCTTC. As protein: CASSVSGGEVKNEQFF.

This clonotype has a handful of counts. The gene calls are TRBV5-8 and TRBJ2-1; 11 nucleotides line up with TRBD1. Germline V gene lookup returns CDR1 SGHTS and CDR2 YDEGEE. Trimming removed 10 bases from V and 3 bases from J; junction bases left unmatched: 6. The CDR3 length is 14 residues. The CDR3 is CASSGTGGYNEQFF. CDR3 sequence (DNA): TGTGCCTCATCCGGGACAGGGGGCTACAATGAGCAGTTCTTC.

In its sample, this clonotype was seen a few times. This chain connects TRBV7-9 to TRBJ2-5, with TRBD1 identical over 7 bases. Per germline, CDR1 SEHNR and CDR2 FQNEAQ (reference sequence). The CDR3 has 14 amino acids. Trimming cost V 5 bases and J 0 bases; bases outside gene matches: 3. The CDR3 reads CASSSRGYQETQYF. In nucleotides, the CDR3 is TGTGCCAGCAGCAGCAGGGGGTACCAAGAGACCCAGTACTTC.

There are many counts of this clonotype. J is TRBJ1-6 and V is TRBV14, with D uncertain. The V end lost 5 bases, the J end lost 8 bases, and 10 bases lay between the germline ends. The V gene's germline CDR1 is SGHDN and CDR2 FVKESK. The CDR3 spans 13 residues. This CDR3 is CASSEYGDSPLHF. CDR3 nucleotides: TGTGCCAGCAGCGAATACGGGGATTCACCCCTCCACTTT. Filled out from reference TRBV14 and TRBJ1-6, the complete variable domain reads EAGVTQFPSHSVIEKGQTVTLRCDPISGHDNLYWYRRVMGKEIKFLLHFVKESKQDESGMPNNRFLAERTGGTYSTLKVQPAELEDSGVYFCASSEYGDSPLHFGNGTRLTVT.

This clonotype was found many times. The chain has TRBV12-3 or TRBV12-4 and TRBJ2-2; D is uncertain. V lost 6 bases and J 6 bases, leaving 8 bases between the germline ends. The CDR3 extends over 12 amino acids. The CDR3 region has the DNA TGTGCCAGCAGGTACACGGCCGGGGAGCTGTTTTTT. Protein sequence: CASRYTAGELFF.

This clonotype was seen at least ten times. The rearrangement joins TRBV5-5 to TRBJ2-3; 9 bases are shared with TRBD1. V trimming: 4 bases; J trimming: 1 base; junction bases outside the gene matches: 10. Germline loops: CDR1 SGHKS, CDR2 YYEKEE (reference sequence). The CDR3 is made up of 17 amino acids. The CDR3: CASSPNPGQGRTDTQYF. CDR3 nucleotide sequence: TGTGCCAGCAGCCCGAATCCGGGACAGGGACGCACAGATACGCAGTATTTT. The full variable domain, its missing parts supplied by reference TRBV5-5 and TRBJ2-3, is DAGVTQSPTHLIKTRGQQVTLRCSPISGHKSVSWYQQVLGQGPQFIFQYYEKEERGRGNFPDRFSARQFPNYSSELNVNALLLGDSALYLCASSPNPGQGRTDTQYFGPGTRLTVL.

This clonotype came up many times. J is TRBJ2-5 and V is TRBV29-1; 7 bases fit TRBD1. This CDR3 is 13 amino acids long. Germline V gives CDR1 SQVTM, CDR2 ANQGSEA. V shed 4 bases, J shed 5 bases, and the junction held 7 bases outside the gene matches. The CDR3 coding sequence is TGCAGCGTTGCCACAGGGGTCGGGGAGACCCAGTACTTC. It yields the protein CSVATGVGETQYF.

This clonotype was observed many times. V usage is TRBV6-2 or TRBV6-3 and J usage is TRBJ2-3, with D unclear. V was shortened by 0 bases and J by 9 bases, with 10 bases between the two germline ends. Germline V CDR1 and CDR2: MNHEY, SVGEGT. The CDR3 is 13 amino acids. The DNA for the CDR3 is TGTGCCAGCAGTTACTCAACGGACCGAACGCAGTATTTT. Translation: CASSYSTDRTQYF.

The gene calls are TRBV28 and TRBJ2-2; 9 positions match TRBD2. Trimming removed 3 bases from V and 5 bases from J; junction bases left unmatched: 7. Germline CDR1 and CDR2: MDHEN and SYDVKM. The CDR3 runs to 16 residues. CDR3 sequence reads: CASSFALAGPTGELFF. Here the CDR3 DNA reads TGTGCCAGCAGTTTCGCACTAGCGGGTCCGACCGGGGAGCTGTTTTTT.

This clonotype was detected a few times. The chain carries TRBV7-9 and TRBJ2-4; a possible D gene is TRBD2 (6 bases). This CDR3 contains 15 residues. Germline-derived CDR1 and CDR2 are SEHNR and FQNEAQ (reference sequence). The V end lost 1 base, the J end lost 0 bases, and 7 bases lay between the germline ends. The CDR3 coding sequence is TGTGCCAGCAGCTTAGGGGAGGTAGCCAAAAACATTCAGTACTTC. Its protein is CASSLGEVAKNIQYF.

This clonotype was found many times. CDR3 loop: CASSFGRWGYGYTF. CDR3 DNA: TGTGCCAGCTCCTTCGGGAGATGGGGCTATGGCTACACCTTC. The rearrangement uses TRBV28 and TRBJ1-2; D is ambiguous. Germline V gene sequence: CDR1 MDHEN, CDR2 SYDVKM. This CDR3 spans 14 amino acids. V was pared by 8 bases and J by 4 bases, with 17 bases between.

The rearrangement links TRBV6-5 to TRBJ2-1; D possibly corresponds to TRBD2 (5 bases). This CDR3 is 14 amino acids long. Germline V gene data show CDR1 as MNHEY and CDR2 as SVGAGI. Trimming pared 6 bases from V and 0 bases from J, leaving 9 bases between. The CDR3, as DNA: TGTGCCAGCAGCAACCGGGACTCCTACAATGAGCAGTTCTTC. Amino acids: CASSNRDSYNEQFF.

At least ten counts were recorded for this clonotype. The gene calls are TRBV18 and TRBJ1-2, with 9 bases matching TRBD1. Germline-derived CDR1 and CDR2 are KGHSH and LQKENI. The CDR3 extends over 15 amino acids. The V and J ends lost 3 bases and 3 bases, in that order; junction bases with no gene match: 5. Here the CDR3 DNA reads TGTGCCAGCTCACCCAACAGGGGGCTAGACTATGGCTACACCTTC. This sequence encodes CASSPNRGLDYGYTF.

This clonotype appeared many times. V and J are TRBV6-5 and TRBJ2-7; D is unresolved. The CDR3 contains 13 residues. Germline V lookup: CDR1 MNHEY, CDR2 SVGAGI. The germline V and J ends were trimmed by 8 bases and 0 bases, with 11 bases remaining between them. The CDR3 DNA follows: TGTGCCAGCGCAGAGATGCGCTCCTACGAGCAGTACTTC. Encoded protein: CASAEMRSYEQYF.

This clonotype has just a few counts. The chain recombines TRBV7-2 with TRBJ2-3; TRBD2 aligns across 10 bases. The V gene's germline CDR1 is SGHTA and CDR2 FQGNSA. The CDR3 has 18 amino acids. V was clipped by 2 bases and J by 2 bases; unmatched bases: 10. Here the CDR3 DNA reads TGTGCCAGCAGCTTAACCCCAGCGGGGGGGCGTCCCACAGATACGCAGTATTTT. Encoded protein: CASSLTPAGGRPTDTQYF.

The V and J genes are TRBV7-9 and TRBJ2-7, with 8 bases aligning to TRBD1. CDR3 length: 14 residues. V dropped 0 bases and J dropped 5; count of bases not matched to a gene: 3. Germline CDR1 is SEHNR and CDR2 is FQNEAQ (reference sequence). The CDR3 reads CASSLAGQDHEQYF. The CDR3 DNA reads as TGTGCCAGCAGCTTAGCGGGACAGGACCACGAGCAGTACTTC. The full variable domain, in which reference TRBV7-9 and TRBJ2-7 provide the parts outside the CDR3, is DTGVSQNPRHKITKRGQNVTFRCDPISEHNRLYWYRQTLGQGPEFLTYFQNEAQLEKSRLLSDRFSAERPKGSFSTLEIQRTEQGDSAMYLCASSLAGQDHEQYFGPGTRLTVT.

A note on this clonotype: One base away lies a much larger clone, so this may be a sequencing read error. This chain uses TRBV18 with TRBJ1-4; no clear D. Germline CDR1 KGHSH, CDR2 LQKENI. The CDR3 spans 15 residues. The CDR3 is CASSPFTGTNERLFF. DNA of the CDR3: TGTGCCAGCTCACCATTCACGGGAACTAATGAAAGACTGTTTTTT. The full variable domain, its missing parts supplied by reference TRBV18 and TRBJ1-4, is NAGVMQNPRHLVRRRGQEARLRCSPMKGHSHVYWYRQLPEEGLKFMVYLQKENIIDESGMPKERFSAEFPKEGPSILRIQQVVRGDSAAYFCASSPFTGTNERLFFGSGTQLSVL.

This clonotype was detected only a few times. This chain links TRBV9 with TRBJ1-2; D is possibly TRBD1 (5 bases). V was clipped by 4 bases and J by 3 bases, with 16 bases between them. This CDR3 contains 15 residues. The germline V gene has CDR1 SGDLS and CDR2 YYNGEE. The CDR3 bases are TGTGCCAGCAGCCTTCGGACACAGGCAGACTATGGCTACACCTTC. Amino acid sequence: CASSLRTQADYGYTF.